What follows describes a single T cell receptor beta chain. Its antigen is not identified. This entry belongs to a study of radiation and T cells in renal cell carcinoma. General study findings and limits: Top tumor clonotypes rose in blood 2 weeks post-radiation, then contracted. No pretreatment tumor biopsies were available for baseline clonotypes.

Described time point: blood 4 weeks post-SBRT, at nephrectomy. Treatment in this sample: 15 Gy SBRT to primary tumor, nephrectomy 4 weeks later. Nephrectomy followed 15 Gy stereotactic body radiation by 4 weeks. The patient's renal cell carcinoma had clear cell pathology. Repertoires were generated with immunoSEQ multiplex PCR, while TCRdb's copy carries only in-frame clones and drops some. The data show some 150,000 clones, approximately 86% seen once. J was trimmed by 3 bases and V by 5 bases; bases with no gene match: 11. The V gene's germline CDR1 is SGHTA and CDR2 FQGNSA. The CDR3 covers 16 residues.

The TCR originated in a woman aged 45-59 years with renal cell carcinoma. The chain couples TRBV7-2 to TRBJ1-2; 8 bases fit TRBD1. Material: blood, obtained from a patient whose treatment included radiotherapy and nephrectomy. CDR3 protein: CASSARGQERHYGYTF. The CDR3 nucleotides read TGTGCCAGCAGCGCCCGGGGACAGGAGAGGCACTATGGCTACACCTTC.